Listed here are 12 T cell receptor beta chains from one sample, sequenced in a study of tissue T cells after allogeneic stem cell transplantation. Time point given: mouse harvest day 14 after allogeneic transplant. Tail vein injection delivered 10^7 T-cell-depleted bone marrow cells and 10^6 splenic CD5+ T cells. The method was immunoSEQ multiplex PCR; TCRdb's version includes in-frame clones alone and lacks a portion of them. The repertoire consists of about 3,000 clones, with 45% occurring once and the leading ten covering 25% to 30%. The specimen sequenced was lymph node tissue. All receptors come from a female BALB/c mouse given C57BL/6 T cells with graft-versus-host disease after an allogeneic hematopoietic cell transplant.

The count of this clone is one. The genes are named according to mouse. CDR3 sequence reads: CASSRDSNSGNTLYF. The sequenced part of the CDR3 DNA is TGTGCCAGCAGCCGGGACAGTAATTCTGGAAATACGCTCTAT. The rearrangement uses TRBV26 and TRBJ1-3; 7 nucleotides align to TRBD1. The CDR3 extends 1 residue past the end of the read, so its final part is completed from the germline J gene. V lost 6 bases and J lost 0; bases outside the gene matches: 5. This CDR3 contains 15 residues. Germline values: CDR1 KGHPV, CDR2 FQNQEV (reference sequence). The variable domain in full, with the rest retrieved from reference TRBV26 and TRBJ1-3, is NSKVIQTPRYLVKGQGQKAKMRCIPEKGHPVVFWYQQNKNNEFKFLINFQNQEVLQQIDMTEKRFSAECPSNSPCSLEIQSSEAGDSALYLCASSRDSNSGNTLYFGEGSRLIVV.

This clone was seen a handful of times. Germline and genes: mouse. Read data end 1 residue before the CDR3 end; the end is taken from the germline J gene. This chain uses TRBV15 with TRBJ2-4, with unresolved D. V lost 4 bases to trimming and J lost 4 bases, with 3 bases between them. The CDR3 covers 11 residues. Germline CDR1 and CDR2: SGHND and FRSKSL. CDR3 bases read: TGTGCCAGCAGTTCTAAAAACACCTTGTAC. This sequence encodes CASSSKNTLY. The complete CDR3 sequence is CASSSKNTLYF.

In the case of this clone: The genes are named according to mouse. The sequenced part of the CDR3 DNA is TGTGCCAGCAGTCGGGGACTGGGGGGAGCTAGTCAAAACACCTTGTAC. This sequence encodes CASSRGLGGASQNTLY. The full CDR3 reads CASSRGLGGASQNTLYF. V is TRBV26 and J is TRBJ2-4; TRBD2 aligns across 12 bases. The read is 1 residue too short to cover the CDR3 end, so that end is filled in from the germline J gene. This CDR3 is built from 17 residues. Germline trimming cut 4 bases from V and 0 bases from J; bases unmatched to any gene: 5. In germline, CDR1 is KGHPV, CDR2 FQNQEV (reference sequence).

The table lists this clone with a few counts. Gene names follow the mouse nomenclature. The read gets to within 1 residue of the CDR3 end, and the germline J gene fills in the rest. The chain combines TRBV12-1 with TRBJ1-4; TRBD1 matches at 9 bases. V dropped 2 bases and J dropped 4; count of bases not matched to a gene: 4. There are 15 residues in the CDR3. The germline gives CDR1 SGHSN, CDR2 HYEKVE. Incomplete CDR3 DNA: TGTGCCAGCTCTCCCCGGGACAGGGTCAACGAAAGATTATTT. Its translation is CASSPRDRVNERLF. The whole CDR3 sequence is CASSPRDRVNERLFF. Full variable domain (missing parts from reference TRBV12-1 and TRBJ1-4): DSGVVQSPRHIIKEKGGRSVLTCIPISGHSNVVWYQQTLGKELKFLIQHYEKVERDKGFLPSRFSVQQFDDYHSEMNMSALELEDSAMYFCASSPRDRVNERLFFGHGTKLSVL.

Worth noting for this clone: Gene and germline names: mouse. The CDR3 is cut off 1 residue early in the read; its end comes from the germline J gene. The chain has TRBV4 and TRBJ1-1, with a possible D match to TRBD1 (6 bases). Germline V CDR1 and CDR2: LGHDT, YNNKQL (reference sequence). The CDR3 is made up of 13 amino acids. V was clipped by 5 bases and J by 0 bases, with 7 bases between them. This chain's CDR3 is CASSRTANTEVFF. The sequenced part of the CDR3 DNA is TGTGCCAGCAGCAGGACAGCAAACACAGAAGTCTTC.

In regard to this clone: The genes and germline here are from mouse. The DNA ends 1 residue before the CDR3 does, and the rest of the CDR3 is filled in from the germline J gene. The chain carries TRBV4 and TRBJ2-3; 12 bases agree with TRBD2. The CDR3 covers 16 residues. From germline, CDR1 is LGHDT and CDR2 YNNKQL (reference sequence). The ends lost 5 bases at V and 0 bases at J; junction bases unmatched: 3. CDR3 in amino acids: CASSPGTGGSAETLYF. CDR3 DNA, as far as it was read: TGTGCCAGCAGCCCTGGGACTGGGGGGAGTGCAGAAACGCTGTAT.

Details on this clone: Gene labels here are mouse ones. The read ends 1 residue before the CDR3 terminus; that terminus is restored from the germline J gene. The chain is built from TRBV19 and TRBJ2-7; D is possibly TRBD1 (6 bases). The CDR3 runs to 14 residues. The V gene lost 2 bases and the J gene lost 0 bases, with 9 bases spanning the gap. From germline, CDR1 is FNHDT and CDR2 SITEND (reference sequence). This chain's CDR3 is CASSMGDTSYEQYF. The covered CDR3 bases are TGTGCCAGCAGTATGGGGGACACCTCCTATGAACAGTAC. The whole variable domain, filled in from reference TRBV19 and TRBJ2-7, reads GGIITQTPKFLIGQEGQKLTLKCQQNFNHDTMYWYRQDSGKGLRLIYYSITENDLQKGDLSEGYDASREKKSSFSLTVTSAQKNEMAVFLCASSMGDTSYEQYFGPGTRLTVL.

This clone is termed medium-sized. Gene names and germline refer to mouse. The read is 1 residue too short to cover the CDR3 end, so that end is filled in from the germline J gene. This rearrangement joins TRBV1 to TRBJ1-2, with no clear D. This CDR3 comprises 13 residues. CDR1 NSQYPW and CDR2 LRSPGD come from the germline V gene (reference sequence). V lost 1 base and J 1 base, leaving 4 bases between the germline ends. CDR3: CTCSAVQNSDYTF. The CDR3 bases that were read are TGCACCTGCAGTGCAGTACAAAACTCCGACTACACC. Full variable domain (rest looked up from reference TRBV1 and TRBJ1-2): VTLLEQNPRWRLVPRGQAVNLRCILKNSQYPWMSWYQQDLQKQLQWLFTLRSPGDKEVKSLPGADYLATRVTDTELRLQVANMSQGRTLYCTCSAVQNSDYTFGSGTRLLVI.

On this clone itself: Mouse germline and gene names are used. The DNA ends 1 residue before the CDR3 does, and the rest of the CDR3 is filled in from the germline J gene. This chain links TRBV12-1 with TRBJ2-7; 9 nucleotides line up with TRBD2. Germline values: CDR1 SGHSN, CDR2 HYEKVE. Losses at the gene ends were 1 base for V and 0 bases for J; bases not matched to a gene: 3. This CDR3 region has 15 residues. CDR3 bases read: TGTGCCAGCTCTCTTGACTGGGGGAGCTCCTATGAACAGTAC. Protein sequence: CASSLDWGSSYEQY. The complete CDR3 protein is CASSLDWGSSYEQYF.

Worth noting for this clone: Gene names are the mouse ones. The read ends 1 residue shy of where the CDR3 ends; the end is completed using the germline J gene. V gene TRBV23 combines with J gene TRBJ2-7; no DNA check was done on the table's D call, TRBD1. Per germline, CDR1 KGHTA and CDR2 FQNQQP. This CDR3 is built from 12 residues. CDR3 sequence: CSSSPTGGEQYF. The CDR3 bases that were read are TGCTCCAGCAGTCCAACAGGGGGAGAACAGTAC.

On this clone itself: Here the gene names and germline are mouse. Read data end 1 residue before the CDR3 end; the end is taken from the germline J gene. The chain joins TRBV26 to TRBJ2-7; TRBD1 matches 9 bases. CDR1 and CDR2 from the germline V gene are KGHPV and FQNQEV (reference sequence). Trimming took 5 bases from V and 7 from J; bases not matched to a gene: 12. CDR3 length: 15 residues. CDR3 in amino acids: CASSFPGTGKGEQYF. CDR3 DNA (partial): TGTGCCAGCAGTTTCCCCGGGACAGGGAAGGGAGAACAGTAC.

Note on this clone: Gene names denote mouse genes. The CDR3 extends 1 residue past the end of the read, so its final part is completed from the germline J gene. The chain carries TRBV3 and TRBJ1-1; D is undetermined. This CDR3 has 12 amino acids. Germline V gene lookup returns CDR1 SNHLY and CDR2 FYNGKV (reference sequence). V was cut by 2 bases and J by 3 bases, with 4 bases left in between. The CDR3 DNA, read in part, is TGTGCCAGCAGCTTAAGATACACAGAAGTCTTC. Encoded protein: CASSLRYTEVF. The full CDR3 protein is CASSLRYTEVFF.